The source of this T cell receptor beta chain is a study of T cell responses to AZD1222 COVID-19 vaccine. Study results and caveats: No repertoire was sampled before or during the peak T cell response, only after it. Spike-spanning, vaccine-associated CD4 TCRs were dominant at 160-218 and 743-854.

V lost 3 bases and J lost 0, with 12 bases in between. In germline, CDR1 is MNHEY, CDR2 SVGAGI. The CDR3 has 15 residues. Notes on this clone: Antigen: not known.

Produced via immunoSEQ multiplex PCR; TCRdb's table is partial and in-frame only. The repertoire holds 160,000 or so clones, with 80% to 90% as singletons. Material: peripheral blood, obtained 28 days after the second dose of the MenACWY control vaccine. V usage is TRBV6-5 and J usage is TRBJ2-7; TRBD1 is a possible D gene (6 bases). The sequence was obtained from an adult who received the MenACWY meningococcal vaccine as a control. CDR3 loop: CASSYGQDSSYEQYF. The CDR3 DNA follows: TGTGCCAGCAGTTATGGGCAGGACAGCTCCTACGAGCAGTACTTC.